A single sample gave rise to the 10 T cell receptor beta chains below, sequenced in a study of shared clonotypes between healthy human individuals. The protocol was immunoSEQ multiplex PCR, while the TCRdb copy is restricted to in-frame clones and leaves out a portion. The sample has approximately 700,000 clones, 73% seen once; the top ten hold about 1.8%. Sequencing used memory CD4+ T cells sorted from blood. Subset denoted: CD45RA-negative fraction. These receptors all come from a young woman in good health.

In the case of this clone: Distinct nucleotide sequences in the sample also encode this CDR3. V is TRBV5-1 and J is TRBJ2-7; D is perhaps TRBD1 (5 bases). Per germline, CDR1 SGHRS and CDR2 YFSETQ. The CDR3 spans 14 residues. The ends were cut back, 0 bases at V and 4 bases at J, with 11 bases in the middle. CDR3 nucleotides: TGCGCCAGCAGCTTGGTCCCGGACACGTACGAGCAGTACTTC. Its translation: CASSLVPDTYEQYF.

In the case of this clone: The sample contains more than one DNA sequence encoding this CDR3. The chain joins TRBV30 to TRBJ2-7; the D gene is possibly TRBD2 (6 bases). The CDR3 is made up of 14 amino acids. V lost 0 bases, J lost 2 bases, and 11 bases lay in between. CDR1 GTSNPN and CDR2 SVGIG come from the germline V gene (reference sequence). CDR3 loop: CAWSVGGDAYEQYF. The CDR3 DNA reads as TGTGCCTGGAGTGTTGGCGGGGACGCCTACGAGCAGTACTTC.

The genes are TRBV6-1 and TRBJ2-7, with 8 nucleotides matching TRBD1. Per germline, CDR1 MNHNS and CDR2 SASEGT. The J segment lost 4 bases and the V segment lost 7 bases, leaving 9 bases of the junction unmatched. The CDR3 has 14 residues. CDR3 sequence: CASIRTGGPYEQYF. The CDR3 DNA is TGTGCCAGCATCCGAACAGGGGGGCCGTACGAGCAGTACTTC.

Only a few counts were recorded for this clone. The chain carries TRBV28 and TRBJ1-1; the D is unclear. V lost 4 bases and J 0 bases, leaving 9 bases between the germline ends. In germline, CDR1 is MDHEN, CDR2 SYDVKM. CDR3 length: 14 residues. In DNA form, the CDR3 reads TGTGCCAGCAGTTCCCATGCCATGAACACTGAAGCTTTCTTT. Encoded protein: CASSSHAMNTEAFF.

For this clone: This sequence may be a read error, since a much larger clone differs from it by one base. The CDR3 loop is CASLGGGTRSGEQYF. The CDR3 DNA reads TGTGCCAGCCTCGGGGGAGGGACAAGGTCTGGCGAGCAGTACTTC. The chain links TRBV6-1 to TRBJ2-7, with D possibly TRBD2 on 7 matching bases. V was trimmed by 8 bases and J by 6 bases, leaving 23 bases between them. The length of the CDR3 is 15 residues. Germline CDR1 reads MNHNS; CDR2 reads SASEGT.

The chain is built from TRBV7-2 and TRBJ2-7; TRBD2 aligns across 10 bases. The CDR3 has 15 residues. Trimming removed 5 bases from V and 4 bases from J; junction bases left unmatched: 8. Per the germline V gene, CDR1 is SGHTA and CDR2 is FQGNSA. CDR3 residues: CASSPLAGAEYEQYF. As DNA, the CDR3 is TGTGCCAGCAGCCCCCTAGCGGGAGCGGAGTACGAGCAGTACTTC.

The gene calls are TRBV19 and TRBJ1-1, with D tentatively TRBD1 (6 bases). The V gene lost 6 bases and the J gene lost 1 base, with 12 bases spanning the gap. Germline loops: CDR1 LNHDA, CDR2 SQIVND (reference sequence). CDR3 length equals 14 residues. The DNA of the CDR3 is TGTGCCAGTAGCCAGAGGGGGGCGAACACTGAAGCTTTCTTT. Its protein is CASSQRGANTEAFF.

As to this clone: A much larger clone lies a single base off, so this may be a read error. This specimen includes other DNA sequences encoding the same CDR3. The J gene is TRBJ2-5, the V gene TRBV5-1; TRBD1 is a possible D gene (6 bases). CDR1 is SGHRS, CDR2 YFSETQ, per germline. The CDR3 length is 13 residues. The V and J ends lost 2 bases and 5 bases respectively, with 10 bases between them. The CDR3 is CASSFGQGETQYF. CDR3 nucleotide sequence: TGCGCCAGCAGCTTCGGGCAGGGGGAGACCCAGTACTTC.

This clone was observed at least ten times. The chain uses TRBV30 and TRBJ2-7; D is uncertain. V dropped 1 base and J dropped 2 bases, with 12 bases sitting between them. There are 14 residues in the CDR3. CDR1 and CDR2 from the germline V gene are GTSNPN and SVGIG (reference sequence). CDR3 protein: CAWSDRRLPYEQYF. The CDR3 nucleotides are TGTGCCTGGAGTGACCGGCGGTTACCCTACGAGCAGTACTTC.

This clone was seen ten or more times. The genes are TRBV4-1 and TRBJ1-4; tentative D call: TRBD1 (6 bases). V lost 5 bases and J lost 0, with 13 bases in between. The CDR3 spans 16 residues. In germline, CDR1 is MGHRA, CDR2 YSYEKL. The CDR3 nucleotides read TGCGCCAGCAGCGAAGGGACAATTTCAACTAATGAAAAACTGTTTTTT. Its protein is CASSEGTISTNEKLFF.